This is a list of T cell receptor beta chains from one sample in a study of Graves' ophthalmopathy and Graves' hyperthyroidism. Using its own MiXCR run on the multiplex PCR reads, TCRdb lists one record per CDR3 protein. Counted here are 400,000 to 450,000 distinct CDR3 sequences, around 21% occurring once; the ten biggest clones make up under 3.5%. The sequenced sample was peripheral blood. All receptors come from a woman between 18 and 30 years old with stable Graves' hyperthyroidism. CDR3s leave out the opening cysteine and the closing phenylalanine or tryptophan. Clone size appears in some rows only: once, few, many, or a class for an expanded clone.

size	V	J	CDR3
few	TRBV13	TRBJ1-2	ASSASGTGEGYT
many	TRBV27	TRBJ1-6	ASSFKGSNSPLH
many	TRBV12-3/TRBV12-4	TRBJ1-5	ASSLAGGGRQPQH
many	TRBV10-3	TRBJ2-5	AISVAGKMETQY
many	TRBV4-1	TRBJ2-7	ASSQDLQGYNEQY
many	TRBV28	TRBJ2-7	ASSPRGGEQY
few	TRBV27	TRBJ2-7	ASSLYGAGVYEQY
few	TRBV3-1	TRBJ2-2	ASSHWQQNTGELF
many	TRBV7-6	TRBJ1-1	ASSRTPWGNTEAF
once	TRBV11-2	TRBJ2-5	ASSLETGGVEETQY
few	TRBV9	TRBJ2-5	ASSVDWGRETQY
many	TRBV27	TRBJ1-5	ASSPDSFSNQPQH
many	TRBV6-1	TRBJ2-5	ASSKPAYQETQY
many	TRBV29-1	TRBJ1-1	SVAWTTEAF
-	TRBV28	TRBJ1-2	ASTRAGEYGYT
many	TRBV12-5	TRBJ2-5	ASGLLTGQETQY
few	TRBV6-1	TRBJ2-5	ASSEVLAGGPGVEKTQY
many	TRBV5-1	TRBJ1-1	ASSGQGAEGEAF
many	TRBV6-1	TRBJ1-1	ASRRQPLNTEAF
-	TRBV20-1	TRBJ1-2	SGGADSTRGYT
many	TRBV20-1	TRBJ1-5	SARTGSGGQPQH
-	TRBV6-2/TRBV6-3	TRBJ2-5	ASRPGLGETKY
-	TRBV6-1	TRBJ2-5	ASSGTSGSFQETQY
many	TRBV18	TRBJ2-7	ASPAIYEQY
many	TRBV5-1	TRBJ2-7	ASSLDLSDEQY
many	TRBV5-1	TRBJ1-1	ASSLGQLGTEAF
many	TRBV7-9	TRBJ2-4	ASSLAGQGLAKNIQY
many	TRBV28	TRBJ2-7	ASSLWSTIYEQY
many	TRBV27	TRBJ2-5	ASSLNRAEETQY
many	TRBV11-2	TRBJ2-5	ASRVGETQY
many	TRBV30	TRBJ1-2	AWYLGGNYGYT
-	TRBV27	TRBJ1-5	ASSVISNQPQH
few	TRBV28	TRBJ2-7	AGSTSGSSYEQY
many	TRBV13	TRBJ2-7	ASTLGLAGGPPVSSYEQY
-	TRBV18	TRBJ2-5	ATAPRGDNQETQY
-	TRBV9	TRBJ2-5	ASSEAASLQETQY
many	TRBV6-5	TRBJ2-7	ASSYSPGLAGEQY
many	TRBV19	TRBJ1-2	ASSLPRQGPGYT
many	TRBV27	TRBJ1-1	ASSLSRFGRNTEAF
many	TRBV28	TRBJ2-7	ASSSSHYEQY
many	TRBV7-8	TRBJ2-7	ASSLRTGNEQY
many	TRBV20-1	TRBJ1-5	SATIRRGQPQH
many	TRBV20-1	TRBJ1-2	SATSGQGENYGYT
many	TRBV2	TRBJ1-2	ASSGNYGYT
many	TRBV20-1	TRBJ1-6	SARRASSYNSPLH
many	TRBV6-5	TRBJ1-2	ASSSHGTGANYGYT
-	TRBV12-3/TRBV12-4	TRBJ1-5	ASRASGYSNQPQH
-	TRBV4-1	TRBJ1-5	ASSPGLTSNQPQH
many	TRBV2	TRBJ1-2	ASSLTGTGWYGYT
few	TRBV18	TRBJ1-1	ASSPTGDREAF
few	TRBV5-8	TRBJ2-7	SSKTGEFNEQY
-	TRBV15	TRBJ2-5	ATSSHRAGGETQY
many	TRBV6-1	TRBJ2-7	ASKRTTKAYEQY
few	TRBV2	TRBJ2-5	ASSEGNSGTSRKTQY
many	TRBV6-1	TRBJ2-7	ASSGSLTQGFYEQY
many	TRBV11-2	TRBJ2-2	ASSLTSGAYTGELF
-	TRBV2	TRBJ1-1	ASRLGGLRRVNTEAF
many	TRBV25-1	TRBJ2-7	ASSELSGYEQY
-	TRBV12-3/TRBV12-4	TRBJ2-5	ASSSPGLAGPQETQY